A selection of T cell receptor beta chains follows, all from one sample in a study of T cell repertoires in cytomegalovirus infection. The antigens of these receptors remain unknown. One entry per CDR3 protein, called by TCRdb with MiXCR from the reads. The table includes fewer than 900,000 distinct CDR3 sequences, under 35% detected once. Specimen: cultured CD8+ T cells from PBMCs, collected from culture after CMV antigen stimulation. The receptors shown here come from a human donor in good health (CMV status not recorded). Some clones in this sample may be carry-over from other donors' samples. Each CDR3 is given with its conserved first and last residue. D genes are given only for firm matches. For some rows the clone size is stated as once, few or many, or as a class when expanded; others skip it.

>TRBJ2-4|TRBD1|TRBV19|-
CASSIGKGGGHIQYF
TGTGCCAGTAGTATAGGAAAAGGGGGCGGCCACATTCAGTACTTC
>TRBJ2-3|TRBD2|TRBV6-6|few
CASGLADTDTQYF
TGTGCCAGCGGACTAGCGGACACAGATACGCAGTATTTT
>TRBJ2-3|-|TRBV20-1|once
CSARVSGRRPPDTQYF
TGCAGTGCTAGAGTAAGCGGCCGGAGGCCCCCGGATACGCAGTATTTT
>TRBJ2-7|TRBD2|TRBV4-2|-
CASSQEAPSGGTYEQYF
TGTGCCAGCAGCCAAGAGGCCCCTAGCGGGGGAACCTACGAGCAGTACTTC
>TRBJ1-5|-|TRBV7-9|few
CASSTGRRGNQPQHF
TGTGCCAGCAGCACCGGTCGAAGGGGCAATCAGCCCCAGCATTTT
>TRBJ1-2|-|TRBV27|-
CASSLSEGTSYGYTF
TGTGCCAGCAGTTTATCGGAGGGTACTAGCTATGGCTACACCTTC
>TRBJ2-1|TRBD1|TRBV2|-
CASTMDRGRNEQFF
TGTGCCAGCACTATGGACAGGGGCCGCAATGAGCAGTTCTTC
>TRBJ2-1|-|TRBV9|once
CASSPHEEWDEQFF
TGTGCCAGCAGCCCCCATGAAGAATGGGATGAGCAGTTCTTC
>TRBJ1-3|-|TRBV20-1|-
CSANGPSSGNTIYF
TGCAGTGCTAACGGTCCCAGCTCTGGAAACACCATATATTTT
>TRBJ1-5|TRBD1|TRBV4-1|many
CASSQQFRDSRNQPQHF
TGCGCCAGCAGCCAACAGTTCCGGGACAGCAGAAATCAGCCCCAGCATTTT
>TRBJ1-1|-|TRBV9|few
CASSVAGRQHEAFF
TGTGCCAGCAGCGTCGCAGGGCGTCAACATGAAGCTTTCTTT
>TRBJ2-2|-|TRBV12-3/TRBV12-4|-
CASSFLGADIPGELFF
TGTGCCAGCAGTTTCCTGGGGGCCGATATACCCGGGGAGCTGTTTTTT
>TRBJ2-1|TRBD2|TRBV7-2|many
CASNLAGDNEQFF
TGTGCCAGCAATCTAGCGGGGGACAATGAGCAGTTCTTC
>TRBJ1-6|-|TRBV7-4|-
CASSLAENVRGSPLHF
TGTGCCAGCAGCTTAGCGGAGAATGTAAGGGGTTCACCCCTCCACTTT
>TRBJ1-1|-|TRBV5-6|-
CASSSFPGTGMNTEAFF
TGTGCCAGCAGCTCTTTCCCGGGAACAGGGATGAACACTGAAGCTTTCTTT
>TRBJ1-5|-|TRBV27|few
CASSTQGLNQPQHF
TGTGCCAGCAGTACCCAGGGGCTCAATCAGCCCCAGCATTTT
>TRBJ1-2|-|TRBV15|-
CATSRDYEDNYGYTF
TGTGCCACCAGCAGAGACTACGAAGATAACTATGGCTACACCTTC
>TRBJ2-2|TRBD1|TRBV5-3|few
CASCPRTGDTGELFF
TGTGCCAGCTGCCCTAGGACAGGGGACACCGGGGAGCTGTTTTTT
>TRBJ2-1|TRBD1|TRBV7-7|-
CASSLWTGEDEQFF
TGTGCTAGCAGCCTGTGGACAGGGGAGGATGAGCAGTTCTTC
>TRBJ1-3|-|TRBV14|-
CASRLDGSSGNTIYF
TGTGCCAGCAGACTCGACGGTAGCTCTGGAAACACCATATATTTT
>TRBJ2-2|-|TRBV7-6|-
CATNHLGGYTGELFF
TGTGCCACGAACCACCTTGGCGGGTACACCGGGGAGCTGTTTTTT
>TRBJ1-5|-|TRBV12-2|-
CASRLGGPRGDHQPQHF
TGTGCAAGTCGCTTAGGGGGGCCTCGGGGGGACCATCAGCCCCAGCATTTT
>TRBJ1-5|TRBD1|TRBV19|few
CASSMGTGQNQPQHF
TGTGCCAGTAGTATGGGGACAGGACAGAATCAGCCCCAGCATTTT
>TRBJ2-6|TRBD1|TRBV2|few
CASKKRDRGSGANVLTF
TGTGCCAGCAAAAAACGGGACAGGGGTTCTGGGGCCAACGTCCTGACTTTC
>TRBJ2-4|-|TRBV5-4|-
CASSSDYALAKNIQYF
TGTGCCAGCAGCTCCGACTATGCTCTAGCCAAAAACATTCAGTACTTC
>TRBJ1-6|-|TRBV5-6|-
CASSLLGSQYNSPLHF
TGTGCCAGCAGCTTGTTAGGGTCACAGTATAATTCACCCCTCCACTTT
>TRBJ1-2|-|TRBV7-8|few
CASSLARDKTAGYTF
TGTGCCAGCAGCTTAGCCCGGGACAAGACGGCTGGCTACACCTTC
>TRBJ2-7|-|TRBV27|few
CASSLSGNSNEQYF
TGTGCCAGCAGTTTATCAGGGAACAGTAACGAGCAGTACTTC
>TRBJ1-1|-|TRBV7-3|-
CASSLGLRLNTEAFF
TGTGCCAGCAGCTTAGGGTTAAGGTTGAACACTGAAGCTTTCTTT
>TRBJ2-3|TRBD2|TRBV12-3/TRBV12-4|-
CASATSGASTDTQYF
TGTGCCAGCGCCACTAGCGGGGCTAGCACAGATACGCAGTATTTT
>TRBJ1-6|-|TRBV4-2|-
CASSQNWGTPLHF
TGTGCCAGCAGCCAAAACTGGGGTACACCCCTCCACTTT
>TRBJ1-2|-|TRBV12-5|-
CASGLFPGHPDTF
TGTGCTAGTGGTTTGTTCCCGGGACACCCAGACACCTTC
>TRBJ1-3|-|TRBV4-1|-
CASSQDEGSGNTIYF
TGCGCCAGCAGCCAAGATGAGGGCTCTGGAAACACCATATATTTT
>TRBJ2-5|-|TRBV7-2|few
CASSSSGAGLEETQYF
TGTGCCAGCAGCTCCTCGGGGGCTGGATTAGAAGAGACCCAGTACTTC
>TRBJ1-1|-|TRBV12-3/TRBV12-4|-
CASSSPGVFLTEAFF
TGTGCCAGCAGTTCACCTGGGGTGTTTCTCACTGAAGCTTTCTTT
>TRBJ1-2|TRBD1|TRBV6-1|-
CASSEQTGNYGYTF
TGTGCCAGCAGTGAACAGACAGGGAACTATGGCTACACCTTC
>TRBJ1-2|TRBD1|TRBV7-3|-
CASSLTGDRGYTF
TGTGCCAGCAGCCTCACAGGGGATCGTGGCTACACCTTC
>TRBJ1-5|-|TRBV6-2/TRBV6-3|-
CASSYSEGIGNLPQHF
TGTGCCAGCAGTTACTCAGAGGGAATCGGCAATCTGCCCCAGCATTTT
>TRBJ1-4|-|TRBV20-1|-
CSARDRGEPTNEKLFF
TGCAGTGCTAGAGATCGGGGGGAGCCGACTAATGAAAAACTGTTTTTT
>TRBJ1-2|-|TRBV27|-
CASSLNPVHYGYTF
TGTGCCAGCAGTTTAAATCCAGTTCACTATGGCTACACCTTC
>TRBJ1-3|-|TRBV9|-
CASSTRGARAPGNTIYF
TGTGCCAGCAGCACCCGAGGGGCCAGAGCTCCTGGAAACACCATATATTTT
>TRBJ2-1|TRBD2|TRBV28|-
CASEASGVGEQFF
TGTGCCAGCGAGGCTAGCGGGGTGGGTGAGCAGTTCTTC
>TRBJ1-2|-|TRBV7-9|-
CASSPPDPNYGYTF
TGTGCCAGCAGCCCCCCCGACCCTAACTATGGCTACACCTTC
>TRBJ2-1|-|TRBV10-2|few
CASTAGQYLRNSYNEQFF
TGCGCCAGCACTGCGGGCCAGTACTTGAGGAACTCCTACAATGAGCAGTTCTTC
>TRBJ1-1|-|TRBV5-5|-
CANSLVQGNTEAFF
TGTGCCAACAGCTTGGTCCAGGGCAACACTGAAGCTTTCTTT
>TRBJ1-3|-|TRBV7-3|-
CASSTPLGSGNTIYF
TGTGCCAGCAGCACCCCGTTGGGCTCTGGAAACACCATATATTTT
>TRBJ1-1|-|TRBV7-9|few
CASSTRTDGNTEAFF
TGTGCCAGCAGCACTCGGACGGACGGGAACACTGAAGCTTTCTTT
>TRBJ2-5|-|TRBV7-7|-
CASSLVRDYQETQYF
TGTGCTAGCAGCTTAGTCCGGGACTACCAAGAGACCCAGTACTTC